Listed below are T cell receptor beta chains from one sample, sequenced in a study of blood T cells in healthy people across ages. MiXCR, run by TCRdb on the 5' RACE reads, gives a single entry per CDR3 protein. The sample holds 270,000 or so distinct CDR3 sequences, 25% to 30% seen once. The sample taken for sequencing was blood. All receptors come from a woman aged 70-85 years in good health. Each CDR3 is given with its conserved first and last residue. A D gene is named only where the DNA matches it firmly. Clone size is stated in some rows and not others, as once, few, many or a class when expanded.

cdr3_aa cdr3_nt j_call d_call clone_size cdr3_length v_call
CASREREAPYNEQFF TGTGCCAGCAGAGAGCGGGAGGCCCCCTACAATGAGCAGTTCTTC TRBJ2-1 TRBD2 - 15 TRBV11-1
CASSGTGGGELFF TGTGCCAGCAGTGGGACTGGAGGCGGGGAGCTGTTTTTT TRBJ2-2 - many 13 TRBV27
CASSHVRGSYEQYF TGTGCCAGCAGCCACGTACGTGGCTCCTACGAGCAGTACTTC TRBJ2-7 - few 14 TRBV3-1
CASSHPMGGEETQYF TGCGCCAGCAGCCATCCTATGGGGGGGGAAGAGACCCAGTACTTC TRBJ2-5 TRBD2 few 15 TRBV4-3
CASSQEGAQYF TGTGCCAGCAGCCAAGAGGGAGCCCAGTACTTC TRBJ2-5 - - 11 TRBV2
CASSLSGEGNTEAFF TGCGCCAGCAGCTTGTCAGGGGAGGGGAACACTGAAGCTTTCTTT TRBJ1-1 - few 15 TRBV5-1
CASSSEIADTQYF TGCGCCAGCAGCTCAGAGATTGCGGATACGCAGTATTTT TRBJ2-3 - many 13 TRBV5-1
CASSLVVSGNYNEQFF TGCGCCAGCAGCTTGGTGGTTAGCGGGAATTACAATGAGCAGTTCTTC TRBJ2-1 TRBD2 once 16 TRBV5-1
CASSLYPQEETQYF TGCGCCAGCAGCTTGTACCCTCAGGAAGAGACCCAGTACTTC TRBJ2-5 - - 14 TRBV5-1
CSADGTGAGELFF TGCAGCGCGGACGGAACGGGGGCCGGGGAGCTGTTTTTT TRBJ2-2 - - 13 TRBV29-1
CASSLADNNEQFF TGTGCCAGCAGTCTAGCGGATAACAATGAGCAGTTCTTC TRBJ2-1 TRBD2 few 13 TRBV11-2
CASSLNRADTQYF TGTGCCAGCAGCTTAAACCGGGCAGATACGCAGTATTTT TRBJ2-3 - many 13 TRBV7-3
CASSLPGTSGAMKQFF TGTGCCAGCAGTCTCCCCGGGACTAGCGGTGCAATGAAGCAGTTCTTC TRBJ2-1 TRBD2 - 16 TRBV28
CASTRPKGPNTEAFF TGTGCCAGCACCCGACCCAAGGGACCGAACACTGAAGCTTTCTTT TRBJ1-1 - few 15 TRBV6-2/TRBV6-3
CASSHQGAGGYTF TGTGCCAGCAGCCACCAGGGGGCAGGTGGCTACACCTTC TRBJ1-2 TRBD1 many 13 TRBV3-1
CASSPWGSGANVLTF TGTGCCAGCAGCCCCTGGGGCTCTGGGGCCAACGTCCTGACTTTC TRBJ2-6 - - 15 TRBV14
CASSSRGWGETQYF TGTGCCAGCAGCTCGAGGGGGTGGGGAGAGACCCAGTACTTC TRBJ2-5 - - 14 TRBV7-2
CSARSGTSGMGDEQFF TGCAGTGCTAGATCCGGGACTAGCGGGATGGGGGATGAGCAGTTCTTC TRBJ2-1 TRBD2 - 16 TRBV20-1
CASSTGTSGSSEQFF TGTGCCAGCAGCACCGGGACTAGCGGGAGTTCCGAGCAGTTCTTC TRBJ2-1 TRBD2 few 15 TRBV7-2
CSVVPPQGEETQYF TGCAGCGTTGTGCCTCCACAGGGGGAAGAGACCCAGTACTTC TRBJ2-5 TRBD1 - 14 TRBV29-1
CASIGTSDYNEQFF TGTGCCAGCATCGGGACTAGCGATTACAATGAGCAGTTCTTC TRBJ2-1 TRBD2 many 14 TRBV28
CASSNGQVMNTEAFF TGTGCCAGCAGTAACGGACAGGTGATGAACACTGAAGCTTTCTTT TRBJ1-1 TRBD1 - 15 TRBV27
CASSINKEDTQYF TGTGCCAGTAGTATTAATAAAGAAGATACGCAGTATTTT TRBJ2-3 - - 13 TRBV19
CASSFPTSGQYNEQFF TGTGCCAGCAGTTTCCCGACTAGCGGACAATACAATGAGCAGTTCTTC TRBJ2-1 TRBD2 - 16 TRBV28
CASSLMDSQYNEQFF TGTGCCAGCAGCTTAATGGACAGCCAATACAATGAGCAGTTCTTC TRBJ2-1 - many 15 TRBV7-3
CASSPDTGELFF TGTGCCAGCAGCCCTGACACCGGGGAGCTGTTTTTT TRBJ2-2 - many 12 TRBV7-3
CSVSDSSGANVLTF TGCAGCGTCTCGGACAGCTCTGGGGCCAACGTCCTGACTTTC TRBJ2-6 - few 14 TRBV29-1
CASSLGASGTAGANVLTF TGCGCCAGCAGCTTAGGTGCGTCAGGGACAGCTGGGGCCAACGTCCTGACTTTC TRBJ2-6 TRBD1 - 18 TRBV5-1
CASSIGQGAIYEQYF TGTGCCAGCAGCATTGGACAGGGGGCTATCTACGAGCAGTACTTC TRBJ2-7 TRBD1 - 15 TRBV7-2
CSAPQRTLAKNIQYF TGCAGTGCTCCCCAGCGGACTTTAGCCAAAAACATTCAGTACTTC TRBJ2-4 - - 15 TRBV20-1
CSATLAVQETQYF TGCAGTGCTACACTAGCGGTACAAGAGACCCAGTACTTC TRBJ2-5 TRBD2 few 13 TRBV20-1
CASSQPPGKTQYF TGCGCCAGCAGTCAACCTCCAGGGAAGACCCAGTACTTC TRBJ2-5 - few 13 TRBV5-1
CSVETPGPEQYF TGCAGCGTTGAAACGCCAGGGCCCGAGCAGTACTTC TRBJ2-7 - - 12 TRBV29-1
CASKAGVSYNEQFF TGTGCCAGCAAAGCGGGAGTCTCCTACAATGAGCAGTTCTTC TRBJ2-1 TRBD2 few 14 TRBV6-1
CASSREPPFF TGTGCCAGCAGCCGAGAGCCCCCTTTCTTT TRBJ1-1 - - 10 TRBV7-8
CSAPEPSGITDTQYF TGCAGTGCTCCAGAGCCTAGCGGGATCACAGATACGCAGTATTTT TRBJ2-3 TRBD2 once 15 TRBV20-1
CASSSMSSGANVPTF TGCGCCAGCAGCTCCATGTCCTCTGGGGCCAACGTCCCGACTTTC TRBJ2-6 - few 15 TRBV5-1
CASSLGSRQGSNDIQYF TGTGCCAGCAGTTTAGGGTCAAGACAGGGCTCGAATGACATTCAGTACTTC TRBJ2-4 TRBD1 few 17 TRBV12-3/TRBV12-4
CASSGQSSNTEAFF TGTGCCAGCAGCGGACAGAGCTCGAACACTGAAGCTTTCTTT TRBJ1-1 - - 14 TRBV28
CASSFSLRANTGELFF TGTGCCAGCAGCTTCTCCCTCAGGGCGAACACCGGGGAGCTGTTTTTT TRBJ2-2 - - 16 TRBV7-8
CASSQDSRLETQYF TGTGCCAGCAGCCAAGATTCCCGCCTGGAGACCCAGTACTTC TRBJ2-5 - - 14 TRBV3-1
CASGRPAEGSGNTIYF TGTGCCAGCGGCCGCCCGGCGGAAGGTAGTGGAAACACCATATATTTT TRBJ1-3 - many 16 TRBV6-1
CAISGTGGKEKLFF TGTGCCATCAGTGGGACAGGGGGCAAGGAAAAACTGTTTTTT TRBJ1-4 TRBD1 few 14 TRBV10-3
CSADEPTDTQYF TGCAGTGCGGACGAGCCCACAGATACGCAGTATTTT TRBJ2-3 - - 12 TRBV20-1
CASSKTSGGYNEQFF TGTGCCAGCAGCAAGACTAGCGGGGGGTACAATGAGCAGTTCTTC TRBJ2-1 TRBD2 - 15 TRBV7-3
CASSLGVAGLAKNIQYF TGTGCCAGCAGCTTGGGAGTAGCGGGATTAGCCAAAAACATTCAGTACTTC TRBJ2-4 TRBD2 many 17 TRBV7-2
CASSQALGGRYGYTF TGCGCCAGCAGCCAAGCGCTAGGGGGACGCTATGGCTACACCTTC TRBJ1-2 - - 15 TRBV4-1
CASSLGQGALALHF TGTGCCAGCAGCCTCGGACAGGGGGCTTTGGCCCTCCACTTT TRBJ1-6 TRBD1 - 14 TRBV7-2
CASSQAQTGGDGYTF TGTGCCAGCAGCCAAGCTCAGACAGGGGGCGATGGCTACACCTTC TRBJ1-2 TRBD1 - 15 TRBV3-1
CASSPGLTETQYF TGTGCCAGCTCACCCGGCCTGACAGAGACCCAGTACTTC TRBJ2-5 - once 13 TRBV18
CASSPGQGLETQYF TGTGCCAGCAGCCCCGGACAGGGCCTGGAGACCCAGTACTTC TRBJ2-5 TRBD1 few 14 TRBV5-6
CASLRAGEGNEQFF TGTGCCAGCTTGCGAGCCGGCGAGGGAAATGAGCAGTTCTTC TRBJ2-1 - few 14 TRBV6-6